Listed here are 28 T cell receptor beta chains from one sample, sequenced in a study of blood T cell repertoires in COVID-19. Assay: immunoSEQ multiplex PCR; the TCRdb copy retains only in-frame clones and omits some. Of about 67,000 clones detected, 75% to 90% appear once; the ten largest clones hold under 9.5%. The sample comprised peripheral blood. These receptors all come from a man between 45 and 60 years old with active COVID-19.

The V call is TRBV5-8, the J call TRBJ1-2; 8 positions agree with TRBD1. Germline CDR1 is SGHTS and CDR2 is YDEGEE. The CDR3 is 14 amino acids. The V segment lost 4 bases and the J segment 4 bases; nucleotides outside the gene matches: 6. The CDR3 coding sequence is TGTGCCAGCAGCCGCGGACAGGGCGGCTATGGCTACACCTTC. Protein product: CASSRGQGGYGYTF.

The table lists this clone with a count of one. The V gene is TRBV2, the J gene TRBJ2-4; D unclear. Germline V lookup: CDR1 SNHLY, CDR2 FYNNEI. Trimming took 3 bases from V and 1 from J, leaving 10 bases between them. This CDR3 region has 15 residues. Here the CDR3 DNA reads TGTGCCAGCAGTGATGTCAGGTGGGCCAAAAACATTCAGTACTTC. Translation gives CASSDVRWAKNIQYF.

This sequence joins TRBV5-5 and TRBJ1-1; maybe TRBD1 (6 bases). Deletions cut 3 bases from V and 0 bases from J, with 15 bases between. The CDR3 extends over 16 amino acids. The germline V gene has CDR1 SGHKS and CDR2 YYEKEE (reference sequence). The CDR3 DNA reads as TGTGCCAGCAGCTCGACCGGGACAAGCATGAACACTGAAGCTTTCTTT. Its protein product is CASSSTGTSMNTEAFF.

The chain carries TRBV9 and TRBJ2-5, with D possibly being TRBD1 (6 bases). Trimming pared 4 bases from V and 5 bases from J, leaving 18 bases between. The CDR3 spans 15 residues. Germline lookup yields CDR1 SGDLS and CDR2 YYNGEE. Here the CDR3 reads CASSPSGHRTETQYF. The CDR3 bases are TGTGCCAGCAGCCCCTCGGGACACCGGACGGAGACCCAGTACTTC.

This clone was counted once. The rearrangement joins TRBV28 to TRBJ1-4, with a possible D match to TRBD1 (6 bases). Deletions cut 4 bases from V and 7 bases from J, with 16 bases between. CDR3 length equals 15 residues. Germline CDR1 is MDHEN and CDR2 is SYDVKM. DNA of the CDR3: TGTGCCAGCAGTTCCTCACAGGGATTTGGTGAAAAACTGTTTTTT. Amino acid sequence: CASSSSQGFGEKLFF.

This clone was seen only a few times. The chain uses TRBV28 and TRBJ2-1; D gene ambiguous. V was trimmed by 5 bases and J by 7 bases, leaving 12 bases between them. Per germline, CDR1 MDHEN and CDR2 SYDVKM. The CDR3 length is 13 residues. Here the CDR3 reads CASSTLMENEQFF. CDR3 nucleotide sequence: TGTGCCAGCAGTACCCTCATGGAGAATGAGCAGTTCTTC. The complete variable domain, with remaining parts taken from reference TRBV28 and TRBJ2-1, reads DVKVTQSSRYLVKRTGEKVFLECVQDMDHENMFWYRQDPGLGLRLIYFSYDVKMKEKGDIPEGYSVSREKKERFSLILESASTNQTSMYLCASSTLMENEQFFGPGTRLTVL.

This chain joins TRBV7-3 and TRBJ2-1, with no clear D. Germline lookup yields CDR1 SGHTA and CDR2 FQGTGA. Trimming pared 1 base from V and 5 bases from J, leaving 6 bases between. CDR3 length equals 13 residues. In nucleotides, the CDR3 is TGTGCCAGCAGCTTAAATTCGGACAATGAGCAGTTCTTC. Translated: CASSLNSDNEQFF. Together with reference TRBV7-3 and TRBJ2-1, the CDR3 gives the full variable domain: GAGVSQTPSNKVTEKGKYVELRCDPISGHTALYWYRQSLGQGPEFLIYFQGTGAADDSGLPNDRFFAVRPEGSVSTLKIQRTERGDSAVYLCASSLNSDNEQFFGPGTRLTVL.

The V call is TRBV10-1, the J call TRBJ1-2, with 9 bases aligning to TRBD1. V lost 0 bases, J lost 4 bases, and 6 bases stayed unmatched. This CDR3 has 16 residues. From germline, CDR1 is WNHNN and CDR2 SYGVQD (reference sequence). The CDR3: CASSESGQGLSYGYTF. The CDR3 nucleotides read TGCGCCAGCAGTGAGTCGGGACAGGGACTATCCTATGGCTACACCTTC.

The gene calls are TRBV15 and TRBJ1-2; 10 positions agree with TRBD1. Unmatched junction bases numbered 3, after V lost 5 bases and J lost 3 bases. CDR3 length: 14 residues. Germline V lookup: CDR1 LNHNV, CDR2 YYDKDF (reference sequence). CDR3 in amino acids: CATSAGTGDYGYTF. CDR3 DNA: TGTGCCACCAGCGCCGGGACAGGGGACTATGGCTACACCTTC.

This clone was counted once. The gene calls are TRBV13 and TRBJ1-1; D ambiguous. Looked up from germline, CDR1 is PRHDT and CDR2 is FYEKMQ (reference sequence). V was shortened by 6 bases and J by 1 base, with 9 bases between the two germline ends. The CDR3 is 13 residues long. Here the CDR3 DNA reads TGTGCCAGCAGGCTCACAAGGAACACTGAAGCTTTCTTT. Encoded protein: CASRLTRNTEAFF.

The table lists this clone with a count of one. The V call is TRBV3-1 (or the pseudogene TRBV3-2), the J call TRBJ1-1, with D possibly TRBD1 on 6 matching bases. The CDR3 has 14 amino acids. Trimming stripped 3 bases from V and 0 bases from J, with 8 bases between. From germline, CDR1 is LGHDT and CDR2 YNNKEL (reference sequence). The CDR3 region has the DNA TGTGCCAGCAGCCACTGGACAGTGAACACTGAAGCTTTCTTT. Its protein is CASSHWTVNTEAFF.

V and J are TRBV3-1 (or the pseudogene TRBV3-2) and TRBJ1-5; 9 bases agree with TRBD1. Trimming at V came to 4 bases and at J to 0 bases, leaving 10 bases not matched to a gene. The CDR3 runs to 18 residues. Germline V gene sequence: CDR1 LGHDT, CDR2 YNNKEL (reference sequence). CDR3: CASSPTGTGPDSNQPQHF. As DNA, the CDR3 is TGTGCCAGCAGCCCTACCGGGACAGGGCCGGATAGCAATCAGCCCCAGCATTTT.

V is TRBV6-1 and J is TRBJ1-6; 8 bases agree with TRBD1. Germline V gene sequence: CDR1 MNHNS, CDR2 SASEGT. CDR3 size: 19 residues. V lost 0 bases to trimming and J lost 3 bases; unmatched junction nucleotides: 10. CDR3: CASSEAATGASLYNSPLHF. The CDR3 coding sequence is TGTGCCAGCAGTGAAGCAGCGACAGGGGCCTCCCTCTATAATTCACCCCTCCACTTT.

The chain uses TRBV7-3 and TRBJ2-3, with TRBD1 identical over 10 bases. Germline V gives CDR1 SGHTA, CDR2 FQGTGA. With 2 bases clipped from V and 3 bases from J, the junction kept 11 bases outside the gene matches. The CDR3 is 18 amino acids. CDR3 loop: CASSLSGTGDIVTDTQYF. CDR3 DNA: TGTGCCAGCAGCTTATCCGGGACAGGGGACATAGTGACAGATACGCAGTATTTT.

V and J are TRBV5-1 and TRBJ1-2; 7 nucleotides agree with TRBD1. The V gene's germline CDR1 is SGHRS and CDR2 YFSETQ. This CDR3 contains 14 residues. V lost 3 bases and J lost 6; bases outside the gene matches: 8. The CDR3 spells CASSSLDRENGYTF. In DNA, the CDR3 is TGCGCCAGCAGCTCCCTCGACAGGGAGAATGGCTACACCTTC.

The chain couples TRBV6-5 to TRBJ1-5, with 7 bases identical to TRBD1. CDR3 length: 13 residues. The germline gives CDR1 MNHEY, CDR2 SVGAGI. V lost 6 bases, J lost 9 bases, and 8 bases stayed unmatched. The CDR3 sequence is CASSRQGGWPQHF. CDR3 coding DNA: TGTGCCAGCAGCCGACAGGGCGGGTGGCCCCAGCATTTT.

The chain uses TRBV16 and TRBJ2-1, with D perhaps matching TRBD2 (6 bases). The CDR3 has 14 amino acids. Germline lookup yields CDR1 KGHSY and CDR2 FQNENV. Trimming took off 3 bases at V and 10 bases at J, with 16 bases between the two ends. CDR3 sequence: CASSQTNSGTEQFF. DNA for the CDR3: TGTGCCAGCAGCCAGACCAATAGCGGAACCGAGCAGTTCTTC. Together with reference TRBV16 and TRBJ2-1, the CDR3 gives the full variable domain: GEEVAQTPKHLVRGEGQKAKLYCAPIKGHSYVFWYQQVLKNEFKFLISFQNENVFDETGMPKERFSAKCLPNSPCSLEIQATKLEDSAVYFCASSQTNSGTEQFFGPGTRLTVL.

The V call is TRBV19, the J call TRBJ2-5; 10 bases fit TRBD2. Germline CDR1 and CDR2: LNHDA and SQIVND (reference sequence). The CDR3 totals 16 residues. J was trimmed by 2 bases and V by 4 bases; bases with no gene match: 7. CDR3 coding DNA: TGTGCCAGTAGTAGATTAGGGACTAGCGTTCAAGAGACCCAGTACTTC. Its translation: CASSRLGTSVQETQYF.

The chain combines TRBV18 with TRBJ2-7, with D possibly TRBD1 on 5 matching bases. The CDR3 has 14 amino acids. The V end lost 4 bases, the J end lost 3 bases, and 13 bases lay between the germline ends. Germline V lookup: CDR1 KGHSH, CDR2 LQKENI. The CDR3: CASSRQGRGYEQYF. The CDR3 region has the DNA TGTGCCAGCTCACGTCAGGGTAGAGGCTACGAGCAGTACTTC.

The genes are TRBV5-6 and TRBJ2-4; TRBD2 matches 7 bases. Trimming cost V 0 bases and J 0 bases; bases outside gene matches: 6. The germline V gene has CDR1 SGHDT and CDR2 YYEEEE. This CDR3 contains 17 residues. For the CDR3, the DNA is TGTGCCAGCAGCTTGGGAAGTGCGGGAGTAGCCAAAAACATTCAGTACTTC. Amino acid sequence: CASSLGSAGVAKNIQYF.

This clone was seen a single time. J is TRBJ2-1 and V is TRBV7-9, with 9 bases matching TRBD2. CDR1 is SEHNR, CDR2 FQNEAQ, per germline (reference sequence). The CDR3 extends over 15 amino acids. With 5 bases clipped from V and 2 bases from J, the junction kept 4 bases outside the gene matches. CDR3 loop: CASSGASGAYNEQFF. The CDR3 nucleotides read TGTGCCAGCAGCGGGGCTAGCGGGGCCTACAATGAGCAGTTCTTC.

The count of this clone is one. This chain joins TRBV3-1 (or the pseudogene TRBV3-2) and TRBJ1-1, with TRBD1 matching 8 bases. V was pared by 4 bases and J by 7 bases, with 8 bases of the junction left unmatched. The CDR3 is made up of 14 amino acids. Germline V gene lookup returns CDR1 LGHDT and CDR2 YNNKEL (reference sequence). The CDR3, as DNA: TGTGCCAGCAGCCCCCGGACAGGGCAAGGTGAAGCTTTCTTT. Amino acid sequence: CASSPRTGQGEAFF.

The chain recombines TRBV2 with TRBJ2-1; maybe TRBD2 (6 bases). CDR3 length: 15 residues. Germline CDR1 and CDR2: SNHLY and FYNNEI. Trimming left V 2 bases short and J 4 bases short, with 12 bases between. This chain's CDR3 is CASSERGTAYNEQFF. The CDR3 nucleotides are TGTGCCAGCAGTGAAAGAGGGACTGCGTACAATGAGCAGTTCTTC.

The gene calls are TRBV5-8 and TRBJ1-1; 7 bases are shared with TRBD1. The CDR3 sequence is 13 residues long. V shed 1 base and J 6 bases; nucleotides not matched to a gene: 3. CDR1 SGHTS and CDR2 YDEGEE come from the germline V gene. Here the CDR3 DNA reads TGTGCCAGCAGCTTGAGGGGGCAGGCTGAAGCTTTCTTT. This gives the protein CASSLRGQAEAFF.

V and J are TRBV2 and TRBJ2-5, with TRBD1 as a possible D gene (6 bases). The ends were cut back, 4 bases at V and 3 bases at J, with 9 bases in the middle. Germline values: CDR1 SNHLY, CDR2 FYNNEI. The CDR3 consists of 13 residues. CDR3 amino acids: CASSVDRKETQYF. In DNA, the CDR3 is TGTGCCAGCAGTGTAGACAGGAAAGAGACCCAGTACTTC.

V is TRBV19 and J is TRBJ2-7; the match to TRBD1 covers 7 bases. The V segment lost 4 bases and the J segment 5 bases; nucleotides outside the gene matches: 11. Looked up from germline, CDR1 is LNHDA and CDR2 is SQIVND (reference sequence). The CDR3 contains 15 residues. This CDR3 reads CASSRGTGVRNEQYF. Written as DNA, the CDR3 is TGTGCCAGTAGTAGGGGAACAGGGGTGAGGAACGAGCAGTACTTC.

This clone appeared a single time. CDR3 sequence: CASQGRVYNEQFF. CDR3 nucleotides: TGTGCCAGTCAGGGGAGGGTCTACAATGAGCAGTTCTTC. This rearrangement joins TRBV18 to TRBJ2-1, with D perhaps TRBD2 (7 bases). V lost 9 bases to trimming and J lost 3 bases, with 12 bases between them. Germline CDR1 and CDR2: KGHSH and LQKENI. The CDR3 length is 13 residues.

This chain uses TRBV28 with TRBJ1-3; no clear D gene. The CDR3 length is 13 residues. V gave up 7 bases and J gave up 2 bases, with 9 bases separating them. The V gene's germline CDR1 is MDHEN and CDR2 SYDVKM. The CDR3 is CASTKLTGNTIYF. The CDR3 DNA is TGTGCCAGCACAAAACTAACTGGAAACACCATATATTTT.